The following is a TCR beta chain sequence with its context. Its antigen remains unknown. This may arise from a read error, as a much more abundant clone is one base away. No conserved phenylalanine or tryptophan ends this CDR3, so it is likely a read error. This specimen comes from a study of blood T cells in healthy people across ages. Findings and caveats of the study: Age advanced and TCR beta diversity per million T cells fell, roughly linearly.

V dropped 7 bases and J dropped 4 bases, with 13 bases sitting between them. This CDR3 region has 13 residues. Donors were systemically healthy Caucasian individuals from Russia aged 6 to 90 years. It was with a sample-barcoded 5' primer and a J-beta primer mix that a second PCR of roughly 7 to 12 cycles was run. Every cDNA molecule bore a tag from a template-switch adaptor containing 12 random nucleotides. CDR3-containing paired-end reads numbering at least 2.5 million came from each sample. MiXCR was run by TCRdb on the 5' RACE reads, yielding one entry per CDR3 protein. In the table there are 1.5 million to 2 million distinct CDR3 sequences, about 28% of which are singletons.

Sequenced: blood. The chain joins TRBV12-3 or TRBV12-4 to TRBJ1-1; tentatively, D is TRBD1 (5 bases). This receptor was obtained from a woman in her twenties or thirties in good health. CDR3 DNA: TGTGCCAGCACCCCCGGGGGGTTCACTGAAGCTTTCTCT. Translation gives CASTPGGFTEAFS.